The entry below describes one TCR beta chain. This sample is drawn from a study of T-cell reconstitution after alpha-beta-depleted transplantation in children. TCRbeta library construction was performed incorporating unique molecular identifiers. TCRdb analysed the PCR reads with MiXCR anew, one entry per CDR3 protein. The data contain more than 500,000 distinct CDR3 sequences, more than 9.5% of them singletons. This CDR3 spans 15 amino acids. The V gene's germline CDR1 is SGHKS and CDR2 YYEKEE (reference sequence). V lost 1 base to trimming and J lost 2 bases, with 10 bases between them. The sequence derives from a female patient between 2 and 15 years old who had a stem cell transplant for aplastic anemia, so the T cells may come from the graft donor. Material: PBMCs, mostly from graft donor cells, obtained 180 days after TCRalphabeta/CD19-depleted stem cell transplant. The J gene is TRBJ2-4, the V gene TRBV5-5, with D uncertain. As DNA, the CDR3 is TGTGCCAGCAGCTTGCATGCGACAACCAAAAACATTCAGTACTTC. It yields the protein CASSLHATTKNIQYF.